This T cell receptor beta chain was obtained from a study of blood T cell repertoires in COVID-19. Overall study context: Some COVID-19 samples were acute and others convalescent; all came from the United States, Italy and Spain. T cells, B-cell-depleted T cells, or PBMCs supplied cDNA or gDNA.

In the source study's methods: Reference gene primers were amplified, and this amplification served to estimate nucleated cell counts. Assay used: immunoSEQ multiplex PCR; TCRdb lists only in-frame clones, some missing. The V and J calls and clone size are taken from that table; D and trimming were inferred from the DNA. In the table there are about 360,000 clones, about 88% of which are singletons. Enrolled during active infection, Seattle patients were then followed longitudinally. Germline V CDR1 and CDR2: SGHRS, YFSETQ. The CDR3 totals 14 residues. J was trimmed by 6 bases and V by 7 bases; bases with no gene match: 12.

Sequencing input: peripheral blood. The gene calls are TRBV5-1 and TRBJ1-2; 7 nucleotides line up with TRBD1. The TCR was taken from a woman aged 60-70 years with COVID-19, enrolled during active disease. CDR3 in DNA: TGCGCCAGCCAGGGGGGCGGTCTAGGGAATGGCTACACCTTC. This encodes CASQGGGLGNGYTF.